The 27 T cell receptor beta chains given below trace back to one sample, sequenced in a study of T cell changes during pregnancy in multiple sclerosis. TCRdb keeps only in-frame clones here, not all; method: immunoSEQ multiplex PCR. The table has around 95,000 clones, roughly 94% seen once. The sequencing here drew on peripheral blood, taken after pregnancy. The receptors were gathered from a female donor in good health, enrolled as a control in a pregnancy study.

Only one count was recorded for this clone. This chain links TRBV28 with TRBJ1-2, with no clear D. The germline V and J ends were trimmed by 11 bases and 0 bases, with 22 bases remaining between them. The CDR3 loop spans 16 amino acids. Per the germline V gene, CDR1 is MDHEN and CDR2 is SYDVKM. The CDR3 DNA is TGTGCCCACGCGGCGTCAGTTAGAACCACTAACTATGGCTACACCTTC. Translation: CAHAASVRTTNYGYTF.

V is TRBV28 and J is TRBJ2-5, with 7 positions matching TRBD2. The CDR3 is 15 amino acids. The V gene end was trimmed by 2 bases and the J gene end by 5 bases; junction bases not matched to a gene: 8. In germline, CDR1 is MDHEN, CDR2 SYDVKM. The CDR3 protein is CASSLAVGGFETQYF. In nucleotides, the CDR3 is TGTGCCAGCAGTTTAGCCGTGGGGGGGTTTGAGACCCAGTACTTC. Full variable domain (missing parts from reference TRBV28 and TRBJ2-5): DVKVTQSSRYLVKRTGEKVFLECVQDMDHENMFWYRQDPGLGLRLIYFSYDVKMKEKGDIPEGYSVSREKKERFSLILESASTNQTSMYLCASSLAVGGFETQYFGPGTRLLVL.

The chain recombines TRBV10-3 with TRBJ2-7; D not resolved. With 6 bases removed from V and 3 bases from J, the gap between germline ends came to 6 bases. The CDR3 totals 11 residues. Germline V gives CDR1 ENHRY, CDR2 SYGVKD. This CDR3 reads CAISYGYEQYF. The CDR3 DNA reads TGTGCCATCAGCTATGGCTACGAGCAGTACTTC.

The chain carries TRBV7-8 and TRBJ2-6, with a possible D match to TRBD2 (5 bases). CDR3 length: 16 amino acids. The V gene's germline CDR1 is SGHVS and CDR2 FQNEAQ. With 5 bases removed from V and 0 bases from J, the gap between germline ends came to 11 bases. The CDR3 spells CASSPRRDSGANVLTF. The DNA of the CDR3 is TGTGCCAGCAGCCCACGCCGGGACTCTGGGGCCAACGTCCTGACTTTC.

This sequence joins TRBV19 and TRBJ2-1, with D perhaps TRBD2 (6 bases). The CDR3 consists of 18 residues. Trimming cost V 0 bases and J 8 bases, with 23 bases left between them. In germline, CDR1 is LNHDA, CDR2 SQIVND (reference sequence). The CDR3: CASSIDSRRDKFIDEQFF. The CDR3 bases are TGTGCCAGTAGTATAGATTCGAGGCGGGATAAGTTTATCGATGAGCAGTTCTTC. Supplemented by reference TRBV19 and TRBJ2-1, the full variable domain reads DGGITQSPKYLFRKEGQNVTLSCEQNLNHDAMYWYRQDPGQGLRLIYYSQIVNDFQKGDIAEGYSVSREKKESFPLTVTSAQKNPTAFYLCASSIDSRRDKFIDEQFFGPGTRLTVL.

This clone was seen a single time. The rearrangement uses TRBV6-1 and TRBJ2-7; possible D gene TRBD1, 6 bases. V lost 1 base and J 6 bases, leaving 13 bases between the germline ends. CDR3 length equals 14 residues. The germline V gene encodes CDR1 MNHNS and CDR2 SASEGT. The CDR3 nucleotides read TGTGCCAGCAGTGAAGTGAGGGGGAATTCCGAGCAGTACTTC. Protein product: CASSEVRGNSEQYF.

This chain connects TRBV5-1 to TRBJ2-2; 13 bases map to TRBD2. J was trimmed by 2 bases and V by 3 bases; bases with no gene match: 7. Germline-derived CDR1 and CDR2 are SGHRS and YFSETQ. This CDR3 comprises 18 residues. The CDR3 nucleotides are TGCGCCAGCAGCTGGGGGACTAGCGGGACTAAAAACACCGGGGAGCTGTTTTTT. This sequence encodes CASSWGTSGTKNTGELFF.

The genes are TRBV2 and TRBJ2-6; no clear D. Germline V lookup: CDR1 SNHLY, CDR2 FYNNEI. V lost 6 bases to trimming and J lost 2 bases, with 14 bases between them. This CDR3 has 16 residues. The CDR3, as DNA: TGTGCCAGCAGCACCCGTTACCGGGCTGGGGCCAACGTCCTGACTTTC. Translation: CASSTRYRAGANVLTF.

The rearrangement uses TRBV11-2 and TRBJ2-7; D ambiguous. Trimming cost V 1 base and J 2 bases, with 6 bases left between them. The CDR3 covers 13 residues. Germline V gives CDR1 SGHAT, CDR2 FQNNGV. The CDR3 region has the DNA TGTGCCAGCAGCTTAGGAGCCACCTACGAGCAGTACTTC. Its translation is CASSLGATYEQYF.

The chain recombines TRBV6-1 with TRBJ2-1; D is unresolved. The V end was cut by 11 bases, the J end by 3 bases, with 17 bases between. From germline, CDR1 is MNHNS and CDR2 SASEGT. The CDR3 runs 14 residues. For the CDR3, the DNA is TGTGCCGCTTCGGCCCAACCAGGCTACAATGAGCAGTTCTTC. This translates into CAASAQPGYNEQFF.

The rearrangement joins TRBV5-8 to TRBJ2-7, with a possible D match to TRBD1 (5 bases). The CDR3 is made up of 14 amino acids. V lost 0 bases, J lost 4 bases, and 11 bases lay in between. CDR1 is SGHTS and CDR2 is YDEGEE in the germline V gene. For the CDR3, the DNA is TGTGCCAGCAGCTTGGGACAGTTGGGATACGAGCAGTACTTC. Translating it yields CASSLGQLGYEQYF.

The V gene is TRBV5-1, the J gene TRBJ2-7; 11 nucleotides align to TRBD2. Germline CDR1 reads SGHRS; CDR2 reads YFSETQ. The V and J ends lost 4 bases and 0 bases, in that order; junction bases with no gene match: 3. The CDR3 contains 15 residues. CDR3 coding DNA: TGCGCCAGCAGCCAAACTAGCGGGAGCTCCTACGAGCAGTACTTC. Encoded protein: CASSQTSGSSYEQYF. Looking up the rest from reference TRBV5-1 and TRBJ2-7 gives the full variable domain: KAGVTQTPRYLIKTRGQQVTLSCSPISGHRSVSWYQQTPGQGLQFLFEYFSETQRNKGNFPGRFSGRQFSNSRSEMNVSTLELGDSALYLCASSQTSGSSYEQYFGPGTRLTVT.

CDR3 loop: CASSSYRANYGYTF. The CDR3 bases are TGTGCCAGTAGTAGCTACAGGGCCAACTATGGCTACACCTTC. The V and J genes are TRBV19 and TRBJ1-2, with D perhaps TRBD1 (6 bases). Germline lookup yields CDR1 LNHDA and CDR2 SQIVND (reference sequence). Trimming removed 4 bases from V and 2 bases from J, with 11 bases in between. This CDR3 region has 14 residues. The full variable domain, with the rest looked up from reference TRBV19 and TRBJ1-2, is DGGITQSPKYLFRKEGQNVTLSCEQNLNHDAMYWYRQDPGQGLRLIYYSQIVNDFQKGDIAEGYSVSREKKESFPLTVTSAQKNPTAFYLCASSSYRANYGYTFGSGTRLTVV.

The chain links TRBV7-9 to TRBJ2-2; 7 bases are a match to TRBD1. The CDR3 runs to 15 residues. V lost 3 bases to trimming and J lost 6 bases; unmatched junction nucleotides: 7. The germline CDR1 and CDR2 sequences are SEHNR and FQNEAQ (reference sequence). The CDR3 DNA sequence: TGTGCCAGCAGCTTGGGACAGCCTCAGGCCGGGGAGCTGTTTTTT. It is translated as CASSLGQPQAGELFF.

The rearrangement links TRBV5-6 to TRBJ2-7, with a tentative D call TRBD1 (5 bases). This CDR3 contains 13 residues. V lost 5 bases and J 5 bases, leaving 14 bases between the germline ends. CDR1 and CDR2 (germline): SGHDT, YYEEEE. CDR3 loop: CASRKTAKDEQYF. CDR3 sequence (DNA): TGTGCCAGCAGGAAGACAGCTAAGGACGAGCAGTACTTC.

The rearrangement uses TRBV5-1 and TRBJ1-2, with 9 bases lining up with TRBD1. V was pared by 0 bases and J by 4 bases, with 4 bases of the junction left unmatched. Germline V lookup: CDR1 SGHRS, CDR2 YFSETQ. The CDR3 has 15 residues. CDR3 DNA sequence: TGCGCCAGCAGCTTGGAGAGGACAGGGGTCTATGGCTACACCTTC. The encoded protein is CASSLERTGVYGYTF.

The rearrangement uses TRBV11-2 and TRBJ2-1; 9 bases map to TRBD1. This CDR3 spans 16 amino acids. From germline, CDR1 is SGHAT and CDR2 FQNNGV. With V trimmed by 5 bases and J by 4 bases, 9 bases remained unmatched. The chain's CDR3 is CASSPAPGQGYNEQFF. The CDR3 DNA is TGTGCCAGCAGCCCTGCCCCGGGACAGGGTTACAATGAGCAGTTCTTC.

J is TRBJ2-3 and V is TRBV19; 7 bases fit TRBD1. With 4 bases clipped from V and 2 bases from J, the junction kept 9 bases outside the gene matches. Per germline, CDR1 LNHDA and CDR2 SQIVND (reference sequence). The CDR3 loop spans 16 amino acids. Here the CDR3 reads CASSTGWTGNTDTQYF. The CDR3 DNA follows: TGTGCCAGTAGTACAGGGTGGACAGGCAACACAGATACGCAGTATTTT.

The V and J genes are TRBV25-1 and TRBJ2-3; D call uncertain. The CDR3 consists of 12 residues. Trimming shortened V by 6 bases and J by 8 bases, and 12 bases separated the two germline ends. Looked up from germline, CDR1 is MGHDK and CDR2 is SYGVNS. The DNA for the CDR3 is TGTGCCAGCAGCGACACGCATCGTACGCAGTATTTT. Encoded protein: CASSDTHRTQYF.

The count of this clone is one. V gene TRBV21-1 combines with J gene TRBJ1-1; whether TRBD1, the table's D call, matches the DNA was not checked. TRBV21-1 is a pseudogene. CDR3 size: 14 residues. CDR3 region: CASKGDRANTEAFF. The CDR3 nucleotides read TGTGCCAGCAAGGGGGACAGGGCGAACACTGAAGCTTTCTTT.

The chain combines TRBV6-4 with TRBJ2-7, with 7 nucleotides matching TRBD2. CDR1 is MRHNA, CDR2 SNTAGT, per germline. With V trimmed by 4 bases and J by 0 bases, 6 bases remained unmatched. There are 15 residues in the CDR3. The CDR3 nucleotides read TGTGCCAGCAGTGCCTGGGGGGGGAGCTCCTACGAGCAGTACTTC. Protein: CASSAWGGSSYEQYF.

The chain is built from TRBV19 and TRBJ1-1; D call uncertain. The CDR3 consists of 13 residues. Trimming removed 3 bases from V and 1 base from J, with 6 bases in between. The germline V gene encodes CDR1 LNHDA and CDR2 SQIVND (reference sequence). CDR3 amino acids: CASSMEGNTEAFF. The CDR3 nucleotides read TGTGCCAGTAGTATGGAGGGGAACACTGAAGCTTTCTTT.

V gene TRBV13 combines with J gene TRBJ2-7; D possibly corresponds to TRBD2 (5 bases). This CDR3 comprises 15 residues. Germline V gene sequence: CDR1 PRHDT, CDR2 FYEKMQ (reference sequence). V lost 7 bases, J lost 2 bases, and 18 bases lay in between. CDR3 nucleotide sequence: TGTGCCAGCACCCAAAGGTCGAGGGAGACCTACGAGCAGTACTTC. Translated: CASTQRSRETYEQYF.

The chain's CDR3 is CASSQDWDRPYEQYF. The CDR3 region has the DNA TGCGCCAGCAGCCAAGATTGGGACAGGCCCTACGAGCAGTACTTC. This chain connects TRBV4-1 to TRBJ2-7; 8 bases map to TRBD1. The CDR3 totals 15 residues. The germline gives CDR1 MGHRA, CDR2 YSYEKL. After removal of 0 bases from V and 2 bases from J, the junction contained 3 bases not matched to a gene.

The chain combines TRBV6-4 with TRBJ1-2, with D possibly matching TRBD1 (6 bases). This CDR3 spans 13 amino acids. Per the germline V gene, CDR1 is MRHNA and CDR2 is SNTAGT. V was shortened by 4 bases and J by 2 bases, with 8 bases between the two germline ends. The CDR3 DNA is TGTGCCAGCAGTGTCGGACAGAACTATGGCTACACCTTC. The encoded protein is CASSVGQNYGYTF.

This clone was seen a few times. This rearrangement joins TRBV2 to TRBJ2-7; 7 nucleotides match TRBD1. This CDR3 is 13 amino acids long. The trim removed 4 bases at V and 6 bases at J, leaving 6 bases unmatched. CDR1 is SNHLY and CDR2 is FYNNEI in the germline V gene. The chain's CDR3 is CASSVGAGGEQYF. CDR3 in DNA: TGTGCCAGCAGTGTGGGTGCAGGGGGCGAGCAGTACTTC.

The chain couples TRBV19 to TRBJ1-5; possibly TRBD1 for D (5 bases). CDR1 LNHDA and CDR2 SQIVND come from the germline V gene (reference sequence). V lost 10 bases and J lost 0, with 10 bases in between. This CDR3 spans 13 amino acids. The CDR3 DNA sequence: TGTGCCACGACAGACTTTAGCAATCAGCCCCAGCATTTT. Translated: CATTDFSNQPQHF.